The present TCR beta chain was sequenced within a study of blood T cell repertoires in COVID-19. Background on the study: The United States, Italy and Spain were the sources of the acute and convalescent COVID-19 samples. Nucleic acid was either cDNA or gDNA, and it came from T cells, B-cell-depleted T cells, or PBMCs.

The CDR3 sequence is 12 residues long. CDR1 and CDR2 (germline): SEHNR, FQNEAQ (reference sequence). Trimming removed 5 bases at V and 3 bases at J, with 8 bases between. As originally analysed: Counts of nucleated cells, estimated from reference gene primer amplification, were obtained. The repertoire was sequenced with immunoSEQ multiplex PCR; TCRdb's copy has only in-frame clones and lacks some. V and J calls and clone size are copied from that table; D and trimming were computed from the DNA. The table includes about 170,000 clones, 80% to 95% detected once. The TCR sequence derives from a woman in her fifties or sixties with acute or convalescent COVID-19. V is TRBV7-9 and J is TRBJ2-7, with D uncertain. The material sequenced was peripheral blood. The CDR3 spells CASSESLYEQYF. The CDR3 DNA is TGTGCCAGCAGCGAGAGCCTCTACGAGCAGTACTTC.